Below, 27 T cell receptor beta chains from the same sample are listed, as sequenced in a study of blood T cell repertoires in COVID-19. The data were produced by immunoSEQ multiplex PCR, yet TCRdb's version contains in-frame clones alone and is incomplete. The table records 95,000 to 150,000 clones, around 87% of them present only once. Material for sequencing was peripheral blood. These receptor sequences come from a woman in her seventies with acute or convalescent COVID-19.

The chain employs TRBV4-1 and TRBJ2-5; TRBD1 agrees at 10 bases. The CDR3 totals 17 residues. Germline assignment: CDR1 MGHRA and CDR2 YSYEKL. The V segment lost 4 bases and the J segment 5 bases; nucleotides outside the gene matches: 13. CDR3 residues: CASSPTRGGQGVETQYF. The CDR3 region has the DNA TGCGCCAGCAGCCCCACAAGAGGCGGACAGGGGGTGGAGACCCAGTACTTC.

This chain joins TRBV7-3 and TRBJ2-1; TRBD2 agrees at 8 bases. The CDR3 runs 17 residues. Germline V gene sequence: CDR1 SGHTA, CDR2 FQGTGA. J lost 1 base, V lost 2 bases, and 7 bases had no gene match. The CDR3: CASSLAPSGRSYNEQFF. The CDR3 DNA is TGTGCCAGCAGCTTAGCGCCTAGCGGGCGTTCCTACAATGAGCAGTTCTTC.

This clone has just a few counts. The rearrangement joins TRBV6-5 to TRBJ1-2; the match to TRBD1 covers 7 bases. The V gene's germline CDR1 is MNHEY and CDR2 SVGAGI. The ends lost 7 bases at V and 4 bases at J; junction bases unmatched: 9. There are 14 residues in the CDR3. CDR3 DNA: TGTGCCAGCACTAAACAGGGGTCCCCCTATGGCTACACCTTC. This gives the protein CASTKQGSPYGYTF.

This clone has only one observation. V and J are TRBV28 and TRBJ1-5, with D maybe TRBD1 (6 bases). This CDR3 is 17 amino acids long. CDR1 is MDHEN, CDR2 SYDVKM, per germline. Trimming took 3 bases from V and 1 from J, leaving 16 bases between them. The CDR3 DNA reads TGTGCCAGCAGTTTCTTTACACTACAGGGAAGCAATCAGCCCCAGCATTTT. It codes for CASSFFTLQGSNQPQHF.

The V and J genes are TRBV10-1 and TRBJ2-1; a possible D gene is TRBD1 (6 bases). Germline CDR1 is WNHNN and CDR2 is SYGVQD (reference sequence). Trimming left V 4 bases short and J 6 bases short, with 10 bases between. This CDR3 region has 13 residues. The CDR3 sequence is CASSAQGLNEQFF. CDR3 nucleotide sequence: TGCGCCAGCAGTGCACAGGGTCTCAATGAGCAGTTCTTC.

The rearrangement joins TRBV5-1 to TRBJ2-1, with 8 bases that match TRBD1. CDR1 and CDR2 (germline): SGHRS, YFSETQ. With 5 bases clipped from V and 6 bases from J, the junction kept 7 bases outside the gene matches. The CDR3 loop spans 14 amino acids. CDR3 sequence: CASRPRQGRNEQFF. CDR3 in DNA: TGCGCCAGCAGACCCCGACAGGGGCGCAATGAGCAGTTCTTC.

The V call is TRBV7-9, the J call TRBJ2-1; TRBD2 aligns across 15 bases. CDR1 and CDR2 (germline): SEHNR, FQNEAQ (reference sequence). The CDR3 contains 15 residues. V shed 5 bases, J shed 10 bases, and the junction held 6 bases outside the gene matches. The CDR3 DNA reads TGTGCCAGCAGCGCCGGGACTAGCGGGGGGCGGGAGCAGTTCTTC. This encodes CASSAGTSGGREQFF.

The chain uses TRBV9 and TRBJ2-7, with TRBD1 matching over 10 bases. Per germline, CDR1 SGDLS and CDR2 YYNGEE. V lost 3 bases to trimming and J lost 1 base; unmatched junction nucleotides: 7. The CDR3 consists of 16 residues. CDR3 protein: CASSGVPGQGSYEQYF. The DNA for the CDR3 is TGTGCCAGCAGCGGGGTTCCGGGACAGGGGTCCTACGAGCAGTACTTC.

The CDR3 reads CASSQEQGKRPQHF. Here the CDR3 DNA reads TGTGCCAGCAGCCAGGAACAGGGGAAACGGCCCCAGCATTTT. The chain has TRBV4-2 and TRBJ1-5; the match to TRBD1 covers 7 bases. Trimming cost V 3 bases and J 9 bases; bases outside gene matches: 8. CDR3 size: 14 residues. CDR1 LGHNA and CDR2 YNFKEQ come from the germline V gene.

The CDR3 DNA sequence: TGTGCCACCAGTGAGGCTCACAGGGACTCACCCCTCCACTTT. Residues: CATSEAHRDSPLHF. The V gene is TRBV24-1, the J gene TRBJ1-6, with a tentative D call TRBD1 (6 bases). V gave up 4 bases and J gave up 10 bases, with 13 bases separating them. CDR1 is KGHDR and CDR2 is SFDVKD in the germline V gene. The CDR3 has 14 amino acids.

The V and J genes are TRBV19 and TRBJ1-5; D perhaps matches TRBD1 (5 bases). The CDR3 spans 15 residues. Germline CDR1 LNHDA, CDR2 SQIVND (reference sequence). V gave up 3 bases and J gave up 3 bases, with 12 bases separating them. CDR3 sequence: CASSIDGGLNQPQHF. CDR3 bases: TGTGCCAGTAGTATTGATGGGGGACTCAATCAGCCCCAGCATTTT.

The rearrangement links TRBV2 to TRBJ1-1, with a tentative D call TRBD1 (5 bases). The V end was cut by 6 bases, the J end by 0 bases, with 11 bases between. This CDR3 has 14 amino acids. CDR1 is SNHLY, CDR2 FYNNEI, per germline. This chain's CDR3 is CASRGNRLNTEAFF. CDR3 DNA sequence: TGTGCCAGCAGGGGAAACAGGCTGAACACTGAAGCTTTCTTT.

The chain recombines TRBV5-1 with TRBJ1-5, with 8 nucleotides matching TRBD1. The CDR3 spans 16 residues. The germline V gene encodes CDR1 SGHRS and CDR2 YFSETQ. V lost 0 bases, J lost 5 bases, and 7 bases stayed unmatched. CDR3 coding DNA: TGCGCCAGCAGCTTGGGTAGTACAGGGGGAGATCAGCCCCAGCATTTT. It specifies CASSLGSTGGDQPQHF.

The rearrangement uses TRBV24-1 and TRBJ1-3; the match to TRBD1 covers 7 bases. Germline CDR1 is KGHDR and CDR2 is SFDVKD. With V trimmed by 7 bases and J by 2 bases, 10 bases remained unmatched. The CDR3 totals 16 residues. The CDR3 spells CATRRGTVWPGNTIYF. The CDR3 nucleotides read TGTGCCACCAGGAGGGGGACAGTATGGCCTGGAAACACCATATATTTT.

This clone was detected only a few times. The chain has TRBV28 and TRBJ1-6; tentative D call: TRBD1 (6 bases). Germline CDR1 MDHEN, CDR2 SYDVKM. The V end was cut by 8 bases, the J end by 10 bases, with 21 bases between. This CDR3 has 15 amino acids. CDR3 sequence: CASSLPGQSRSPLHF. CDR3 nucleotides: TGTGCCAGCTCATTGCCGGGACAATCTCGGTCACCCCTCCACTTT.

The CDR3 spells CASSGTGVGNTIYF. In DNA, the CDR3 is TGCGCCAGCAGCGGTACAGGGGTGGGAAACACCATATATTTT. The rearrangement joins TRBV5-1 to TRBJ1-3; 7 positions match TRBD1. CDR1 and CDR2 from the germline V gene are SGHRS and YFSETQ. The V and J ends lost 4 bases and 4 bases, in that order; junction bases with no gene match: 5. This CDR3 spans 14 amino acids.

The gene calls are TRBV5-1 and TRBJ2-3; 9 bases are shared with TRBD1. Looked up from germline, CDR1 is SGHRS and CDR2 is YFSETQ. With V trimmed by 1 base and J by 6 bases, 9 bases remained unmatched. CDR3 size: 16 residues. As DNA, the CDR3 is TGCGCCAGCAGCTTGACGGGCGGGACAGGGAGTGATACGCAGTATTTT. Translated, it gives CASSLTGGTGSDTQYF.

V and J are TRBV6-5 and TRBJ2-7, with 7 nucleotides matching TRBD2. The CDR3 has 14 residues. The ends lost 10 bases at V and 1 base at J; junction bases unmatched: 10. The germline gives CDR1 MNHEY, CDR2 SVGAGI. The CDR3 DNA reads TGTGCCACCCACCAAGGGAGGGGATCCTACGAGCAGTACTTC. This encodes CATHQGRGSYEQYF.

In nucleotides, the CDR3 is TGTGCCAGCAGCTTAGTCCCAGGGGGCACTGGGGGCTACACCTTC. It translates to CASSLVPGGTGGYTF. This chain joins TRBV11-2 and TRBJ1-2, with 8 nucleotides matching TRBD1. The CDR3 consists of 15 residues. Germline loops: CDR1 SGHAT, CDR2 FQNNGV. The trim removed 1 base at V and 8 bases at J, leaving 9 bases unmatched.

The V and J genes are TRBV9 and TRBJ2-3, with 7 bases identical to TRBD2. The CDR3 loop spans 16 amino acids. Trimming at V came to 3 bases and at J to 2 bases, leaving 9 bases not matched to a gene. Germline CDR1 and CDR2: SGDLS and YYNGEE. CDR3 residues: CASSAGTTHPTDTQYF. In DNA, the CDR3 is TGTGCCAGCAGCGCCGGGACTACGCATCCCACAGATACGCAGTATTTT.

The chain uses TRBV29-1 and TRBJ2-7; D possibly corresponds to TRBD1 (5 bases). The CDR3 is 13 residues long. The germline V gene has CDR1 SQVTM and CDR2 ANQGSEA. Trimming removed 4 bases from V and 4 bases from J, with 14 bases in between. CDR3 protein: CSVVGHFGYEQYF. CDR3 coding DNA: TGCAGCGTTGTGGGGCATTTTGGGTACGAGCAGTACTTC.

The gene calls are TRBV3-1 (or the pseudogene TRBV3-2) and TRBJ2-5, with 7 bases matching TRBD2. This CDR3 contains 14 residues. Looked up from germline, CDR1 is LGHDT and CDR2 is YNNKEL (reference sequence). V was clipped by 4 bases and J by 3 bases; unmatched bases: 5. CDR3 loop: CASSRLAEKETQYF. The CDR3, as DNA: TGTGCCAGCAGCCGACTAGCAGAAAAAGAGACCCAGTACTTC.

This clone has a handful of counts. The gene calls are TRBV14 and TRBJ2-7; D gene uncertain. Looked up from germline, CDR1 is SGHDN and CDR2 is FVKESK. V dropped 3 bases and J dropped 1 base, with 10 bases sitting between them. This CDR3 contains 14 residues. The CDR3 sequence: CASSHTAKSYEQYF. In DNA, the CDR3 is TGTGCCAGCAGCCACACAGCCAAGTCCTACGAGCAGTACTTC.

The CDR3 spells CASSLDTGWGTEAFF. The DNA for the CDR3 is TGCGCCAGCAGCTTGGACACAGGGTGGGGGACTGAAGCTTTCTTT. The gene calls are TRBV5-1 and TRBJ1-1; possibly TRBD1 for D (6 bases). V was clipped by 0 bases and J by 5 bases, with 14 bases between them. The CDR3 loop spans 15 amino acids. CDR1 and CDR2 (germline): SGHRS, YFSETQ.

The genes are TRBV28 and TRBJ1-3, with D perhaps TRBD1 (5 bases). Deletions cut 4 bases from V and 2 bases from J, with 12 bases between. CDR3 length: 15 residues. Germline-derived CDR1 and CDR2 are MDHEN and SYDVKM. The CDR3 sequence is CASSSPGGAGNTIYF. In nucleotides, the CDR3 is TGTGCCAGCAGTTCTCCCGGAGGGGCTGGAAACACCATATATTTT.

The rearrangement uses TRBV28 and TRBJ1-2, with 7 bases fitting TRBD1. The CDR3 has 14 amino acids. The germline V gene has CDR1 MDHEN and CDR2 SYDVKM. J gave up 6 bases and V 4 bases, and 8 bases lay outside the gene matches. The CDR3 loop is CASSSYTGADGYTF. CDR3 DNA: TGTGCCAGCAGTTCCTATACAGGGGCGGATGGCTACACCTTC.

This sequence joins TRBV5-4 and TRBJ2-5, with 8 bases that match TRBD2. The CDR3 has 14 residues. Germline-derived CDR1 and CDR2 are SGHNT and YYREEE (reference sequence). V was clipped by 2 bases and J by 3 bases; unmatched bases: 3. DNA of the CDR3: TGTGCCAGCAGCTTTAGAGCGGGGGAAGAGACCCAGTACTTC. Translating gives CASSFRAGEETQYF.